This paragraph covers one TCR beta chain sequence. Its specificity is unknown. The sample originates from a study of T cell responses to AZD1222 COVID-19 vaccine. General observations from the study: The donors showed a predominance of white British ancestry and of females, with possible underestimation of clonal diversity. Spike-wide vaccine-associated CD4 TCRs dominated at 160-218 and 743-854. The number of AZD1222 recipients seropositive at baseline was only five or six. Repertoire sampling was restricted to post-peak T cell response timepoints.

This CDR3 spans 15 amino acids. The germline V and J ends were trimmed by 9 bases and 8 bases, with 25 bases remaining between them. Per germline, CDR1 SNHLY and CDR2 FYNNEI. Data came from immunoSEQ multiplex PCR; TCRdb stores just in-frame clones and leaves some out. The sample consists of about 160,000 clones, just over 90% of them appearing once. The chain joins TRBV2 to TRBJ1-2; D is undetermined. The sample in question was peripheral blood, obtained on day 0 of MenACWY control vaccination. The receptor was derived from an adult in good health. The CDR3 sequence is CASRDVGRRGMGYTF. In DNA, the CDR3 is TGTGCCAGTCGGGATGTTGGGCGGCGTGGGATGGGCTACACCTTC.